This entry concerns a single T cell receptor beta chain. This clonotype showed up just a few times. Its antigen target is currently unknown. Within one base of it there is no much larger clone, and no base qualities were kept. The sample originates from a study of blood T cells in healthy people across ages (dated by TCRdb to about 2015). Describing the broader study: In model experiments, template switching captured roughly one uniquely barcoded TCR beta cDNA molecule for every two T cells. To track age-related changes in TCR beta repertoire diversity, the study relied on deep sequencing normalized with unique cDNA molecular identifiers. Four age groups were formed from the donors: young (average about 17 years), middle-aged (approximately 40), aged (roughly 58) and long-lived (82). To avoid experimental bias, donors of different ages were distributed randomly across sequencing lanes. For two donors (one aged 18 to 29 and one aged 80 or older), the study analyzed two additional independent replicas of 1 million unique cDNA reads from the same blood draw.

Systemically healthy Caucasian individuals from Russia, some 40 in total and aged roughly 6 to 90 years, were included as donors. Each donor gave ten milliliters of peripheral blood, drawn into EDTA-treated Vacutainer tubes. Ficoll-Paque density-gradient centrifugation was used to isolate PBMCs, with at least 6.5 million per sample. Total RNA, at least 6 micrograms per sample, was extracted from PBMCs with Trizol reagent. The percentages of naive CD45RAhigh/CD27high T cells were determined by flow cytometry on a PBMC aliquot from every donor. The V and J ends are trimmed by 4 bases and 7 bases, leaving 15 bases between them. Sequences SGDLS (CDR1) and YYNGEE (CDR2) are obtained from the germline V gene. From its cysteine to its phenylalanine, the CDR3 spans 14 amino acids. Only the CDR3 DNA stays, 42 bases, in frame from base 1. The research as a whole found: Because profiling used bulk unsorted PBMCs, naive and antigen-experienced compartments could not be compared conclusively. Donor CMV infection status was unknown, potentially confounding age-related changes in expanded clonotypes. There was a strong correlation between observed TCR beta diversity and the percentage of naive T cells measured by flow cytometry. Estimates of total diversity based on one million sequenced T cells were considered lower bounds and underestimates. Observed TCR beta diversity per million T cells fell roughly linearly with age, and a significant reduction was already apparent by age around 36. Compared with the aged group, the long-lived group had more naive CD4+ T cells, fewer expanded clones and increased TCR diversity, suggesting age selection.

Library method: 5' RACE. The sequencer was an Illumina HiSeq 2500. A second roughly 6 to 12 cycle PCR used a sample-barcoded 5' primer and a J-beta primer mix. A unique molecular identifier was introduced onto each TCR beta cDNA molecule by a template-switch 5' adaptor carrying 12 random nucleotides. Each sample yielded at least 3 million CDR3-containing paired-end reads. The Mint cDNA synthesis kit, primed by a TRBC-specific oligonucleotide, was used to synthesize first-strand cDNA from all RNA. After uracil-DNA glycosylase treatment, a first 18-cycle PCR used universal primers M1SS and BC2_uni_R on all cDNA. The authors' pipeline ran thus. Each sample was normalized by randomly selecting 1 million high-quality reads, each carrying a distinct molecular identifier. Reads sharing molecular identifiers were discarded rather than binned into consensus sequences. MiTCR, set to a Q25 quality threshold and the strictest error-elimination algorithm, was used for CDR3 identification, clonotype clustering and error correction. A nonparametric unseen species model with Euler transformation was used to estimate lower-bound total TCR beta diversity. The public reads were reanalyzed by TCRdb: fastp trimming at Q25, MiXCR alignment, in-frame beta chains only. Rows matching on CDR3 protein sequence are summarized as one entry with the most common DNA and genes. TCRdb, not the original authors, processed these V and J calls. The sample table contains 1.5 million or so distinct CDR3 sequences; only one count was recorded for approximately 38% of them. The ten largest account for 7.9% of the sample.

The TCR originated in a woman in her late teens or twenties in good health. In this chain, TRBV9 is recombined with TRBJ1-5; matching of 5 bases hints at TRBD1 as the D gene. The sequencing sample was made of blood. This receptor carries the CDR3 CASSLTGTGQPQHF. The nucleotide sequence is given as TGTGCCAGCAGCCTCACCGGGACGGGCCAGCCCCAGCATTTT.